This T cell receptor (beta chain) was documented in a study of blood T cells in healthy people across ages. Primed by a sample-barcoded 5' primer and a J-beta primer mix, a second PCR proceeded for about 6 to 11 cycles. Via MiXCR, TCRdb re-called the 5' RACE reads, giving one row per CDR3 protein. The sample has some 1.5 million distinct CDR3 sequences, over 25% seen once; the top ten hold 6.5% to 8.5%. The CDR3 sequence is 18 residues long. Trimming removed 1 base at V and 1 base at J, with 17 bases between. In germline, CDR1 is MGHRA, CDR2 YSYEKL. This clonotype has ten or more counts. This TCR came from a woman aged 25 to 45 in good health. This chain connects TRBV4-1 to TRBJ1-5; D is unclear. Sequenced sample: blood. In DNA, the CDR3 is TGCGCCAGCAGCCAAGTTCCGCGGGTTAGAGGAAGCAATCAGCCCCAGCATTTT. Protein: CASSQVPRVRGSNQPQHF.